There are a few counts of the clone carrying this TCR beta chain. What it binds is not known. This entry is derived from a study of cytomegalovirus exposure and HLA in healthy donors. Findings of the study overall: Reports showed the classifier diagnosing cytomegalovirus status with high specificity and sensitivity. Under in vitro conditions, three CMV-associated chains were confirmed as specific for CMV antigens. TCR beta V- and J-gene trimming was later associated with a missense DCLRE1C variant. TCR beta sequences numbering roughly 16,000 were associated with HLA alleles at 0.05 false discovery rate in a later analysis.

PCR primers comprised 60 Vbeta and 13 Jbeta primers. TCRdb's table, derived via immunoSEQ multiplex PCR, lists solely in-frame clones and lacks some. The repertoire holds 110,000 or so clones, roughly three quarters seen once, with roughly 3% in the top ten. The CDR3 spans 15 residues. Trimming shortened V by 1 base and J by 4 bases, and 12 bases separated the two germline ends. Germline CDR1 reads SGHNT; CDR2 reads YENEEA. The gene calls are TRBV11-3 and TRBJ2-3; tentative D call: TRBD2 (6 bases). The sample comprised PBMCs. The origin of this receptor is a man aged 25-45 years in good health and CMV-seronegative. The CDR3 DNA follows: TGTGCCAGCAGCTTAGCCTTATCGGGGGCAGATACGCAGTATTTT. It encodes CASSLALSGADTQYF. Full variable domain (remainder filled in from reference TRBV11-3 and TRBJ2-3): EAGVVQSPRYKIIEKKQPVAFWCNPISGHNTLYWYLQNLGQGPELLIRYENEEAVDDSQLPKDRFSAERLKGVDSTLKIQPAELGDSAVYLCASSLALSGADTQYFGPGTRLTVL.